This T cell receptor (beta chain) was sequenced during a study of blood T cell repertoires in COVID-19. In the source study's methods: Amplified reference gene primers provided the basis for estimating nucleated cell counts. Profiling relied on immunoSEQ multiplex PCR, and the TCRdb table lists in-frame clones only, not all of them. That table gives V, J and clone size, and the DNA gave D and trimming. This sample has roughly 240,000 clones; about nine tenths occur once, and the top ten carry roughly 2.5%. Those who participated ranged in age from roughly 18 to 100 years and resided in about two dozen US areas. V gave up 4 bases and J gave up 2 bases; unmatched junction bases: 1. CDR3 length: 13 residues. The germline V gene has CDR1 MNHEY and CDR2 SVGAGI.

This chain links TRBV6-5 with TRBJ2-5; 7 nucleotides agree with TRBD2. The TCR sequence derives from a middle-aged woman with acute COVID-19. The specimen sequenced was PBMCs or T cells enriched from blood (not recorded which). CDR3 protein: CASSWGGQETQYF. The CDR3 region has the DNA TGTGCCAGCAGTTGGGGGGGACAAGAGACCCAGTACTTC.